The 29 T cell receptor beta chains listed next were all sequenced from one sample in a study of a mutant IDH1 vaccine in newly diagnosed glioma. This sample's time point: baseline, week 1 (first vaccination visit). Treatment noted: pre-vaccination baseline after standard-of-care therapy. The assay was immunoSEQ multiplex PCR, and TCRdb's table has in-frame clones only and misses some. The data show over 25,000 clones, more than 85% seen once. This specimen consisted of PBMCs, obtained from a glioma patient treated with radiotherapy, temozolomide or both. All receptors come from a woman in her thirties or forties with glioma.

The chain has TRBV2 and TRBJ2-3; a weak D match, TRBD2 (5 bases). Germline V gene sequence: CDR1 SNHLY, CDR2 FYNNEI. V gave up 8 bases and J gave up 8 bases, with 17 bases separating them. The CDR3 length is 13 residues. CDR3 nucleotide sequence: TGTGCCAGCCGCTACTGGGAGAGCAGTACGCAGTATTTT. Protein sequence: CASRYWESSTQYF.

J is TRBJ2-1 and V is TRBV6-1; 7 nucleotides agree with TRBD2. CDR3 length: 17 residues. V dropped 2 bases and J dropped 4; count of bases not matched to a gene: 11. Germline lookup yields CDR1 MNHNS and CDR2 SASEGT. The CDR3, as DNA: TGTGCCAGCAGTGAAAAAAGCCTAGCGGTTTCATACAATGAGCAGTTCTTC. It codes for CASSEKSLAVSYNEQFF.

V is TRBV11-3 and J is TRBJ2-2; D unresolved. The ends were cut back, 2 bases at V and 2 bases at J, with 9 bases in the middle. This CDR3 spans 15 amino acids. Germline V gives CDR1 SGHNT, CDR2 YENEEA. The CDR3 nucleotides are TGTGCCAGCAGCTTATCGGCTGCAAACACCGGGGAGCTGTTTTTT. It codes for CASSLSAANTGELFF.

The V call is TRBV2, the J call TRBJ1-4, with D maybe TRBD1 (6 bases). The germline gives CDR1 SNHLY, CDR2 FYNNEI. The ends were cut back, 5 bases at V and 0 bases at J, with 10 bases in the middle. The CDR3 is 15 amino acids. CDR3 sequence reads: CASSKTGATNEKLFF. The CDR3 nucleotides read TGTGCCAGCAGTAAGACAGGAGCAACTAATGAAAAACTGTTTTTT.

The CDR3 nucleotides are TGTGCCAGCAGTAAAACAGGGGTTTCTTCTGAAGCTTTCTTT. This encodes CASSKTGVSSEAFF. V usage is TRBV2 and J usage is TRBJ1-1; 7 bases map to TRBD1. The CDR3 totals 14 residues. V dropped 5 bases and J dropped 6; count of bases not matched to a gene: 9. The germline CDR1 and CDR2 sequences are SNHLY and FYNNEI.

This rearrangement joins TRBV19 to TRBJ1-1; 7 bases are shared with TRBD1. The CDR3 extends over 14 amino acids. CDR1 LNHDA and CDR2 SQIVND come from the germline V gene (reference sequence). The V gene end was trimmed by 5 bases and the J gene end by 2 bases; junction bases not matched to a gene: 5. This CDR3 reads CASSPQGGNTEAFF. The CDR3 nucleotides are TGTGCCAGTAGTCCCCAGGGGGGTAACACTGAAGCTTTCTTT.

The rearrangement uses TRBV4-2 and TRBJ1-4; D is uncertain. The CDR3 totals 16 residues. Germline loops: CDR1 LGHNA, CDR2 YNFKEQ. V was trimmed by 1 base and J by 5 bases, leaving 14 bases between them. CDR3 residues: CASSQAPDGRNEKLFF. The CDR3 DNA sequence: TGTGCCAGCAGCCAAGCGCCGGACGGACGGAATGAAAAACTGTTTTTT.

The chain links TRBV7-9 to TRBJ2-5, with a possible D match to TRBD2 (5 bases). Germline CDR1 SEHNR, CDR2 FQNEAQ (reference sequence). The ends were cut back, 0 bases at V and 7 bases at J, with 15 bases in the middle. This CDR3 has 15 residues. The CDR3 here is CASSLAQSGSGTQYF. CDR3 nucleotides: TGTGCCAGCAGCTTAGCGCAATCGGGGAGCGGGACCCAGTACTTC.

This clone was counted between two and nine times. The chain joins TRBV18 to TRBJ1-5; D might be TRBD1 (5 bases). Germline V gene lookup returns CDR1 KGHSH and CDR2 LQKENI. Trimming took 4 bases from V and 6 from J, leaving 16 bases between them. This CDR3 is built from 15 residues. As DNA, the CDR3 is TGTGCCAGCTCACAAGAGGCGGGGGAGGGTCAGCCCCAGCATTTT. It is translated as CASSQEAGEGQPQHF.

The chain carries TRBV29-1 and TRBJ2-7; D unclear. The CDR3 has 13 amino acids. The V end was cut by 7 bases, the J end by 2 bases, with 15 bases between. Germline lookup yields CDR1 SQVTM and CDR2 ANQGSEA. The CDR3 DNA reads TGCAGCGCCGTGACGGATGCTACCTACGAGCAGTACTTC. Amino acid sequence: CSAVTDATYEQYF.

This clone showed up just once. This rearrangement joins TRBV11-2 to TRBJ2-7, with 9 bases that match TRBD1. From germline, CDR1 is SGHAT and CDR2 FQNNGV. Trimming at V came to 5 bases and at J to 6 bases, leaving 11 bases not matched to a gene. This CDR3 is 15 amino acids long. Here the CDR3 reads CASSERRDRVSEQYF. As DNA, the CDR3 is TGTGCCAGCAGCGAACGCCGGGACAGGGTTTCCGAGCAGTACTTC.

In nucleotides, the CDR3 is TGTGCCAGCAGTTATCTCCTCGGTACGCAGTATTTT. As protein: CASSYLLGTQYF. The V call is TRBV6-6, the J call TRBJ2-3, with D hard to call. The CDR3 is 12 residues long. CDR1 and CDR2 from the germline V gene are MNHNY and SVGAGI (reference sequence). With 3 bases removed from V and 8 bases from J, the gap between germline ends came to 9 bases.

This clone was seen only a few times. The chain has TRBV6-5 and TRBJ1-1; maybe TRBD1 (5 bases). The CDR3 totals 13 residues. CDR1 and CDR2 (germline): MNHEY, SVGAGI. Between the trimmed V and J ends, which lost 10 bases and 2 bases, there was a span of 14 bases. CDR3 nucleotide sequence: TGTGCCACTCAGTCGGGGGATAACACTGAAGCTTTCTTT. As protein: CATQSGDNTEAFF.

The J gene is TRBJ1-3, the V gene TRBV10-3, with unresolved D. This CDR3 has 12 residues. CDR1 ENHRY and CDR2 SYGVKD come from the germline V gene. V gave up 7 bases and J gave up 4 bases, with 8 bases separating them. CDR3: CAINRPGNTIYF. CDR3 nucleotide sequence: TGTGCCATCAACCGACCGGGAAACACCATATATTTT.

The gene calls are TRBV10-3 and TRBJ2-1, with 7 bases lining up with TRBD2. Trimming removed 4 bases from V and 3 bases from J; junction bases left unmatched: 6. CDR3 length: 15 residues. CDR1 is ENHRY, CDR2 SYGVKD, per germline. Written as DNA, the CDR3 is TGTGCCATCAGTGGGACTAGTCCCCGCTACAATGAGCAGTTCTTC. Amino acids: CAISGTSPRYNEQFF.

The chain employs TRBV7-8 and TRBJ1-2; a possible D gene is TRBD1 (6 bases). Looked up from germline, CDR1 is SGHVS and CDR2 is FQNEAQ. This CDR3 is built from 15 residues. V dropped 1 base and J dropped 7 bases, with 16 bases sitting between them. CDR3 in amino acids: CASSLVLGGAGGYTF. In DNA, the CDR3 is TGTGCCAGCAGCTTAGTGTTGGGGGGCGCCGGTGGCTACACCTTC. The variable domain in full, with the rest retrieved from reference TRBV7-8 and TRBJ1-2, is GAGVSQSPRYKVAKRGQDVALRCDPISGHVSLFWYQQALGQGPEFLTYFQNEAQLDKSGLPSDRFFAERPEGSVSTLKIQRTQQEDSAVYLCASSLVLGGAGGYTFGSGTRLTVV.

The gene calls are TRBV7-8 and TRBJ2-7; D remains ambiguous. The CDR3 covers 12 residues. CDR1 and CDR2 (germline): SGHVS, FQNEAQ. With 5 bases removed from V and 5 bases from J, the gap between germline ends came to 10 bases. DNA of the CDR3: TGTGCCAGCAGCCTAGACCCCCACGAGCAGTACTTC. It is translated as CASSLDPHEQYF.

The genes are TRBV9 and TRBJ2-4; 15 nucleotides agree with TRBD2. Germline V gene data show CDR1 as SGDLS and CDR2 as YYNGEE. The junction had 8 bases not matched to a gene; V was cut back by 5 bases and J by 14 bases. This CDR3 region has 14 residues. CDR3 loop: CASSPGTSGGLEYF. CDR3 nucleotide sequence: TGTGCCAGCAGTCCCGGGACTAGCGGGGGGCTGGAGTACTTC.

The V call is TRBV28, the J call TRBJ1-2, with a weak D call TRBD1 (5 bases). Germline V gene data show CDR1 as MDHEN and CDR2 as SYDVKM. The ends were cut back, 6 bases at V and 6 bases at J, with 17 bases in the middle. This CDR3 is built from 14 residues. The CDR3 DNA sequence: TGTGCCAGCAGCCCGGCCCAGGGCTGGAATGGCTACACCTTC. The encoded protein is CASSPAQGWNGYTF.

V usage is TRBV10-1 and J usage is TRBJ1-6; possible D gene TRBD1, 5 bases. Trimming took 4 bases from V and 6 from J, leaving 22 bases between them. The CDR3 totals 18 residues. Germline-derived CDR1 and CDR2 are WNHNN and SYGVQD (reference sequence). The CDR3 DNA follows: TGCGCCAGCAGTGGGAGACGGGGGGGGGTTAGGAGTAATTCACCCCTCCACTTT. Translation: CASSGRRGGVRSNSPLHF.

The J gene is TRBJ1-1, the V gene TRBV2, with unresolved D. The CDR3 has 12 residues. Germline V gives CDR1 SNHLY, CDR2 FYNNEI. Trimming pared 6 bases from V and 1 base from J, leaving 6 bases between. The CDR3 is CASSLGNTEAFF. CDR3 nucleotides: TGTGCCAGCAGCCTAGGGAACACTGAAGCTTTCTTT.

In DNA form, the CDR3 reads TGTGCCAGCAGCGTAGGGCCGGGGCCCGTAGGAGGCTACACCTTC. This codes for CASSVGPGPVGGYTF. The V and J genes are TRBV9 and TRBJ1-2; possible D gene TRBD1, 5 bases. Germline loops: CDR1 SGDLS, CDR2 YYNGEE. CDR3 length: 15 amino acids. Trimming removed 0 bases at V and 8 bases at J, with 17 bases between. Drawing the rest from reference TRBV9 and TRBJ1-2, the complete variable domain is DSGVTQTPKHLITATGQRVTLRCSPRSGDLSVYWYQQSLDQGLQFLIQYYNGEERAKGNILERFSAQQFPDLHSELNLSSLELGDSALYFCASSVGPGPVGGYTFGSGTRLTVV.

This sequence joins TRBV28 and TRBJ2-7; D might be TRBD2 (6 bases). Per germline, CDR1 MDHEN and CDR2 SYDVKM. V was shortened by 4 bases and J by 2 bases, with 18 bases between the two germline ends. The CDR3 runs to 16 residues. The CDR3 reads CASSSPWGSGPYEQYF. The CDR3 nucleotides read TGTGCCAGCAGTTCCCCCTGGGGTAGCGGCCCCTACGAGCAGTACTTC. Complete variable domain (other parts from reference TRBV28 and TRBJ2-7): DVKVTQSSRYLVKRTGEKVFLECVQDMDHENMFWYRQDPGLGLRLIYFSYDVKMKEKGDIPEGYSVSREKKERFSLILESASTNQTSMYLCASSSPWGSGPYEQYFGPGTRLTVT.

With regard to this clone: Mismatch with germline at one junction end may stem from a read error. This chain joins TRBV29-1 and TRBJ2-7; 9 bases are shared with TRBD2. The CDR3 is 13 residues long. Germline CDR1 SQVTM, CDR2 ANQGSEA. The CDR3 loop reads CSVQERGAYEQYF. The CDR3 DNA reads TGCAGCGTTCAAGAGCGGGGGGCTTACGAGCAGTACTTC.

The sample holds one count of this clone. This chain links TRBV28 with TRBJ2-1; D gene uncertain. Germline-derived CDR1 and CDR2 are MDHEN and SYDVKM. The CDR3 has 11 amino acids. Deletions cut 6 bases from V and 7 bases from J, with 7 bases between. The CDR3 protein is CASRSHNEQFF. For the CDR3, the DNA is TGTGCCAGCAGATCCCATAATGAGCAGTTCTTC. The variable domain in full, completed from reference TRBV28 and TRBJ2-1, reads DVKVTQSSRYLVKRTGEKVFLECVQDMDHENMFWYRQDPGLGLRLIYFSYDVKMKEKGDIPEGYSVSREKKERFSLILESASTNQTSMYLCASRSHNEQFFGPGTRLTVL.

This clone was observed a single time. The chain uses TRBV5-4 and TRBJ2-3; D gene unclear. The CDR3 is 13 amino acids. With 4 bases removed from V and 6 bases from J, the gap between germline ends came to 12 bases. Germline CDR1 SGHNT, CDR2 YYREEE (reference sequence). This CDR3 is CASSITRFDTQYF. The CDR3 DNA sequence: TGTGCCAGCAGCATCACAAGGTTCGATACGCAGTATTTT.

This clone was picked up one time. V usage is TRBV6-5 and J usage is TRBJ2-2; 10 positions agree with TRBD1. The J segment lost 6 bases and the V segment lost 0 bases, leaving 4 bases of the junction unmatched. CDR3 length equals 16 residues. Per the germline V gene, CDR1 is MNHEY and CDR2 is SVGAGI. CDR3 coding DNA: TGTGCCAGCAGTTACTCCGCCGGGACAGGGGCCGGGGAGCTGTTTTTT. Its translation is CASSYSAGTGAGELFF.

The chain is built from TRBV18 and TRBJ1-3; D is unclear. This CDR3 comprises 14 residues. From germline, CDR1 is KGHSH and CDR2 LQKENI. V was cut by 2 bases and J by 7 bases, with 12 bases left in between. Written as DNA, the CDR3 is TGTGCCAGCTCACCAGATTCCAGAGTGAACACCATATATTTT. Translating it yields CASSPDSRVNTIYF.

The rearrangement links TRBV7-2 to TRBJ2-1, with 8 positions matching TRBD2. This CDR3 spans 14 amino acids. CDR1 and CDR2 from the germline V gene are SGHTA and FQGNSA. V was pared by 6 bases and J by 6 bases, with 7 bases of the junction left unmatched. CDR3 amino acids: CASRSGRGANEQFF. CDR3 DNA sequence: TGTGCCAGCAGATCCGGGCGGGGGGCCAATGAGCAGTTCTTC.